The rows below give T cell receptor beta chains drawn from one sample of a study of CD8+ T cells in alopecia areata. Assay: immunoSEQ multiplex PCR; the TCRdb copy retains only in-frame clones and omits some. The sample lists 45,000 to 70,000 clones, 90% to 97% occurring once. The source material was CD8+ T cells sorted from blood, sampled at week 0. The receptors originated from a human donor with alopecia areata. The CDR3 runs from the conserved cysteine through the conserved F or W. D genes are given only for firm matches. Not all rows give a size; the values are once, few, many and, for expanded clones, a class.

>TRBD1|.|TRBJ2-7|TRBV5-6
TGTGCCAGCAGCTTGGGGCAGGGGGCCTACGAGCAGTACTTC
CASSLGQGAYEQYF
>.|.|TRBJ1-1|TRBV30
TGTGCCTGGAGTGTATTAAGGGGGAACACTGAAGCTTTCTTT
CAWSVLRGNTEAFF
>.|.|TRBJ1-2|TRBV4-1
TGCGCCAGCAGCCAAGATAGCTGGAACTATGGCTACACCTTC
CASSQDSWNYGYTF
>TRBD1|.|TRBJ2-7|TRBV7-9
TGTGCCAGCGGGACAGTAAGTGCCTACGAGCAGTACTTC
CASGTVSAYEQYF
>.|.|TRBJ2-3|TRBV7-8
TGTGCCAGCAGCTCCGCCGGGGCTTCTAGCACAGATACGCAGTATTTT
CASSSAGASSTDTQYF
>TRBD1|.|TRBJ1-2|TRBV12-5
TGTGCTAGTGGTGGGGGACAGCCCTATGGCTACACCTTC
CASGGGQPYGYTF
>.|.|TRBJ1-1|TRBV29-1
TGCAGCATGAAGGGGTCGTTGAACACTGAAGCTTTCTTT
CSMKGSLNTEAFF
>.|.|TRBJ1-4|TRBV5-5
TGTGCCAGCAGCCCGTGGCTCGGGGGGAATGAAAAACTGTTTTTT
CASSPWLGGNEKLFF
>TRBD2|once|TRBJ2-1|TRBV11-2
TGTGCCAGCAGCTCACTAGCGGGGGGCTCCTACAATGAGCAGTTCTTC
CASSSLAGGSYNEQFF
>.|once|TRBJ1-5|TRBV23-1
TGCGCCAGCAGTCAAGCAGGGCGGAATCAGCCCCAGCATTTT
CASSQAGRNQPQHF
>.|.|TRBJ2-1|TRBV4-1
TGCGCCAGCAGCCAAGAGGGAGGTAACTTCTACAATGAGCAGTTCTTC
CASSQEGGNFYNEQFF
>.|.|TRBJ2-3|TRBV10-3
TGTGCCATCGGGGAAAGCGCAGATACGCAGTATTTT
CAIGESADTQYF
>TRBD2|.|TRBJ2-3|TRBV5-1
TGCGCCAGCAGCCCCCGGGGCGGGGGTACCTTTAGCACAGATACGCAGTATTTT
CASSPRGGGTFSTDTQYF
>.|.|TRBJ2-7|TRBV10-3
TGTGCCATCAGTGAGGAGTCAGTGACCTCCTACGAGCAGTACTTC
CAISEESVTSYEQYF
>TRBD1|.|TRBJ2-7|TRBV29-1
TGCAGCTTCGGGACAGGGAGCAACGAGCAGTACTTC
CSFGTGSNEQYF
>TRBD1|.|TRBJ1-1|TRBV14
TGTGCCAGCAGCCCACAACACCGGGACAGGATGAACACTGAAGCTTTCTTT
CASSPQHRDRMNTEAFF
>TRBD1|once|TRBJ2-1|TRBV28
TGTGCCAGCAGTCTTGACAGGGTGACCTACAATGAGCAGTTCTTC
CASSLDRVTYNEQFF
>TRBD2|.|TRBJ2-5|TRBV7-2
TGTGCCAGCAGCCCTAGACTAGCGGGGGTCCAAGAGACCCAGTACTTC
CASSPRLAGVQETQYF
>TRBD1|.|TRBJ2-7|TRBV2
TGTGCCAGCAGTGTGGACAGGGGCCTCGGTCAGGAGCAGTACTTC
CASSVDRGLGQEQYF
>.|.|TRBJ1-3|TRBV6-5
TGTGCCAGCAGTTCAGCAGAGAGCTCTGGAAACACCATATATTTT
CASSSAESSGNTIYF
>.|.|TRBJ2-1|TRBV14
TGTGCCAGCAGCCAAGATTGGGGGGCGCTAGGGGTGCAGTTCTTC
CASSQDWGALGVQFF
>TRBD2|.|TRBJ2-1|TRBV6-5
TGTGCCAGTGGATGGAGCGGGGGCGGGAATGAGCAGTTCTTC
CASGWSGGGNEQFF
>TRBD2|.|TRBJ2-3|TRBV4-2
TGTGCCAGCAGTCGGCTAGCGGGGGGCAACACAGATACGCAGTATTTT
CASSRLAGGNTDTQYF
>.|.|TRBJ2-7|TRBV7-8
TGTGCCAGCAGCTTAGTTACTATCTACGAGCAGTACTTC
CASSLVTIYEQYF
>.|.|TRBJ1-1|TRBV7-8
TGTGCCAGCAGCTTAACAGAGAACACTGAAGCTTTCTTT
CASSLTENTEAFF
>.|.|TRBJ2-3|TRBV28
TGTGCCAGCAGTTTACTCCAGGGAGACACAGATACGCAGTATTTT
CASSLLQGDTDTQYF
>.|.|TRBJ2-2|TRBV9
TGTGCCAGCAGCGTAGATCGGGAGCTGTTTTTT
CASSVDRELFF
>TRBD2|once|TRBJ2-5|TRBV7-9
TGTGCCAGCAGCCGAGAAGGCGGGGGGCCCCCAGAGACCCAGTACTTC
CASSREGGGPPETQYF
>TRBD2|.|TRBJ2-5|TRBV2
TGTGCCAGCGCGGAGGTAGGACTAGCGGTCCAAGAGACCCAGTACTTC
CASAEVGLAVQETQYF
>TRBD1|.|TRBJ2-2|TRBV5-1
TGCGCCAGCAGCTTGGGTACAGGGGGCGTCGGGGAGCTGTTTTTT
CASSLGTGGVGELFF
>TRBD1|.|TRBJ2-7|TRBV7-9
TGTGCCAGCAGCTTTACCAACAGGGGATCCGAGCAGTACTTC
CASSFTNRGSEQYF
>.|.|TRBJ2-5|TRBV6-5
TGTGCCAGCACCCAGCAGGGAAAGGAAGAGACCCAGTACTTC
CASTQQGKEETQYF
>.|.|TRBJ1-2|TRBV2
TGTGCCGTCTCGACAGTCGATTATGGCTACACCTTC
CAVSTVDYGYTF
>.|.|TRBJ2-3|TRBV30
TGTGCCTGGACAGCCGTTAGCACAGATACGCAGTATTTT
CAWTAVSTDTQYF
>.|.|TRBJ2-2|TRBV5-6
TGTGCCAGCAGCAACTCCGGGGCCGGGGAGCTGTTTTTT
CASSNSGAGELFF
>.|.|TRBJ2-3|TRBV9
TGTGCCAGCAGCGTAGAGGCTCGAGGGCACACAGATACGCAGTATTTT
CASSVEARGHTDTQYF
>TRBD2|.|TRBJ2-1|TRBV6-5
TGTGCCAGCAGTGACTCTAGCGGCTCCTACAATGAGCAGTTCTTC
CASSDSSGSYNEQFF
>.|.|TRBJ2-3|TRBV6-5
TGTGCCAGCAGCCGGCTTAGCACAGATACGCAGTATTTT
CASSRLSTDTQYF
>TRBD2|.|TRBJ2-7|TRBV6-5
TGTGCCAGCAGTTACTCAGCGGGGAACGAGCAGTACTTC
CASSYSAGNEQYF
>TRBD2|.|TRBJ2-5|TRBV7-9
TGTGCCAGTGCCCATGCGGGGGGAAAAGAGACCCAGTACTTC
CASAHAGGKETQYF
>.|.|TRBJ1-5|TRBV19
TGTGCCAGTACCAAAGGGGCTCAGCCCCAGCATTTT
CASTKGAQPQHF